The entry that follows covers one T cell receptor beta chain sequence. Its cognate antigen is unknown. Once cultured for nine to ten days, the cells underwent separation to obtain CD4+ T cells. Absence of prior SARS-CoV-2 infection characterized the vaccine recipients, who showed negative nucleocapsid antibodies. The data originate from a study of vaccination effects on CD4 cells after COVID-19. Study-wide findings and caveats: Marked clonal contraction of both clone types appeared late after vaccination.

Generated by immunoSEQ multiplex PCR, the TCRdb table keeps only in-frame clones and is missing some. The sample yields 40,000 or so clones, 65% to 75% seen once. The CDR3 length is 15 residues. Germline V gene sequence: CDR1 MDHEN, CDR2 SYDVKM. V dropped 7 bases and J dropped 5; count of bases not matched to a gene: 8. The clonotype was recovered from a human donor who received a COVID-19 vaccine. V gene TRBV28 combines with J gene TRBJ1-5, with 10 bases lining up with TRBD1. The sequences come from CD4+ T cells from PBMCs cultured without peptide, collected before COVID-19 vaccination. Here the CDR3 reads CASTTPGQGYQPQHF. CDR3 in DNA: TGTGCCAGCACCACGCCGGGACAGGGGTATCAGCCCCAGCATTTT.